This TCR beta chain was captured in a study of control samples from healthy donors and cancer patients. Trimming took off 1 base at V and 8 bases at J, with 23 bases between the two ends. Germline lookup yields CDR1 MGHRA and CDR2 YSYEKL. The CDR3 spans 17 residues. Sequencing used immunoSEQ multiplex PCR; TCRdb keeps in-frame clones, though not all of them. The table lists approximately 44,000 clones, roughly 65% of them singletons, with roughly 17% in the top ten. This sequence joins TRBV4-1 and TRBJ1-2; maybe TRBD1 (5 bases). The receptor comes from a male donor with melanoma. Sequenced: formalin-fixed, paraffin-embedded tissue. DNA of the CDR3: TGCGCCAGCAGCCAAGGCCTTCTCGGATTCAGGGCGGGGGGCTACACCTTC. Its protein is CASSQGLLGFRAGGYTF.